This TCR beta chain was observed in a study of human T cells and chemical hapten exposure. Each CDR3 protein gets one entry after TCRdb re-called the RACE reads with MiXCR. The table has nearly 350,000 distinct CDR3 sequences, approximately 6.9% seen once. Time point described: patch test 1, 2 weeks after DPC sensitization. Treatment meaning: therapeutic diphenylcyclopropenone sensitization with weekly scalp DPC. This CDR3 region has 15 residues. V was pared by 7 bases and J by 2 bases, with 15 bases between. This clonotype turned up a few times. The sample in question was whole blood, obtained in connection with sensitization to the hapten diphenylcyclopropenone (DPC). This sequence originates from a woman younger than 35 with alopecia areata. Some clones in this sample may be carry-over from other donors' samples. The chain links TRBV12-3 or TRBV12-4 to TRBJ1-5; perhaps TRBD1 as D (5 bases). The CDR3 region has the DNA TGTGCCAGCACCCAGGAGGGGTCGGGCAATCAGCCCCAGCATTTT. This sequence encodes CASTQEGSGNQPQHF.